The TCR beta chain under discussion was sequenced for a study of T cells in localized non-small cell lung cancer (dated by TCRdb to the early 2020s). Regarding the research as a whole: The study examined T cell repertoires in a few hundred patients with early-stage NSCLC and compared tumors with uninvolved tumor-adjacent lungs. Of the NSCLC patients, around 130 were male and around 99 were female, and the mean age was approximately 69 years. All 240 or so NSCLC patients in the cohort were treatment-naive and had localized lung tumors that were resected.

The paper as a whole reports these results and caveats: Of the top 100 tumor clones, a median of approximately 60 were detected in paired uninvolved adjacent lung; some 28 were also among that lung's top 100. Uninvolved tumor-adjacent lung showed the highest T cell clonality, higher than tumor, which suggests more focused antigenic responses in the uninvolved tumor-adjacent lung. Because multi-region tumor sequencing was not done, intratumor heterogeneity could not be ruled out. Higher T cell density in blood was associated with longer overall survival, whereas higher clonality in adjacent lung was associated with shorter survival. Because of the exploratory design, TCR variables were selected using unadjusted p-values without false-discovery rate correction.

This clone was picked up one time. It has no known antigen specificity. Per-nucleotide qualities are absent, and no much larger clonotype sits a single base away. V is shortened by 4 bases, J by 2 bases, and the region joining them spans 11 bases. CDR1 and CDR2 were assigned from the germline V gene as SGHDN and FVKESK. The CDR3 covers 15 residues, taking in both the cysteine and the phenylalanine. Only the CDR3 part of the read is kept: 45 bases, read in frame from the first base. The immunoSEQ Assay was used to sequence TCR beta CDR3 regions from DNA. The paper's processing steps were these. To compute T cell density, TCR beta template counts were normalized to usable DNA, which was estimated by amplifying housekeeping genes. The preseqR package was used to estimate richness by extrapolating to 400,000 templates for PBMC samples and to 120,000 templates for tissue samples. Clonality was defined by subtracting Pielou's evenness from one. Tissue-enriched TCRs were identified by differential abundance testing using productive amino-acid clonotypes, minimum total count 5 and alpha 0.1. The Jaccard Index and the Morisita Overlap Index were used to measure repertoire overlap between compartments. GLIPH grouped TCR beta CDR3s together with public tetramer-defined viral CDR3s, and a viral motif had to include at least three viral sequences and show V-gene enrichment. The table comes from immuneACCESS by way of TCRdb, which keeps in-frame sequences with V and J called. Part of the clones is missing from these tables; in studies checked, under half for an unresolved V gene and the rest for unknown reasons. Clonal size and the V and J genes are those of that table, whereas D and trimming came from the DNA. Across this sample there are around 25,000 clones, with approximately 86% seen only once. 13% to 15% of the sample comes from the top ten.

At diagnosis, tumor, uninvolved tumor-adjacent lung and peripheral blood were collected and then preserved as a mix of FFPE and fresh-frozen material. For TCR repertoire profiling, blood samples were analyzed in the form of peripheral blood mononuclear cells. The V gene is TRBV14 and the J gene is TRBJ2-2, with TRBD2 tentatively as D gene (5 bases match). The material sequenced was peripheral blood, taken before any cancer treatment. This TCR was recovered from a female donor older than 55 with stage I lung adenocarcinoma. The nucleotides read TGTGCCAGCAGCCCCAGTCTAGCAAACACCGGGGAGCTGTTTTTT. This sequence encodes CASSPSLANTGELFF. Supplemented by the reference TRBV14 and TRBJ2-2 proteins around the CDR3, the complete variable domain is EAGVTQFPSHSVIEKGQTVTLRCDPISGHDNLYWYRRVMGKEIKFLLHFVKESKQDESGMPNNRFLAERTGGTYSTLKVQPAELEDSGVYFCASSPSLANTGELFFGEGSRLTVL.